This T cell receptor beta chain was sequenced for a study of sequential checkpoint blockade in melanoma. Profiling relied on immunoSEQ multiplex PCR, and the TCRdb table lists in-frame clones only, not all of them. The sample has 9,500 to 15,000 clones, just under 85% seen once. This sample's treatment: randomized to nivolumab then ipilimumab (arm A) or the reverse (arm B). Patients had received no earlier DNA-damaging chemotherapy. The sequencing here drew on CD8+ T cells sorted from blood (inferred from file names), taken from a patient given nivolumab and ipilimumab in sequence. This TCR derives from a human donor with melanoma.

The DNA of the CDR3 is TGTGCCAGCAGCCCGTCAGCGGGGGAGATCTACGAGCAGTACTTC. This gives the protein CASSPSAGEIYEQYF. This chain connects TRBV9 to TRBJ2-7, with TRBD2 identical over 8 bases. V was pared by 4 bases and J by 3 bases, with 9 bases of the junction left unmatched. Germline CDR1 SGDLS, CDR2 YYNGEE. This CDR3 is 15 amino acids long.